This T cell receptor beta chain was obtained from a study of T cell repertoires in cytomegalovirus infection. The wider study: In public TCR beta signatures, there were indications of both CMV infection and matching HLA type. The study's findings and limits: CMV-specific TCR beta clonotypes restricted by HLA-C dominated the ex vivo response. Carriers of CMV and the relevant HLA type were discriminated by public TCR beta frequency.

In its sample, this clonotype was seen a few times. Its antigen remains unknown. TCRdb recomputed calls from the reads with MiXCR, one row per CDR3 protein. The profile shows 310,000 or so distinct CDR3 sequences, roughly 17% of them singletons. J gave up 6 bases and V 2 bases, and 12 bases lay outside the gene matches. CDR1 is MNHEY and CDR2 is SVGEGT in the germline V gene. The CDR3 spans 16 residues. The sequenced sample was PBMCs. This rearrangement joins TRBV6-2 or TRBV6-3 to TRBJ1-2; 7 bases are shared with TRBD1. The TCR originated in a human donor in good health (CMV status not recorded). Some clones in this sample may be carry-over from other donors' samples. The CDR3 is CASSYDPDRLKDGYTF. The CDR3 region has the DNA TGTGCCAGCAGTTACGACCCGGACAGGCTAAAGGATGGCTACACCTTC.